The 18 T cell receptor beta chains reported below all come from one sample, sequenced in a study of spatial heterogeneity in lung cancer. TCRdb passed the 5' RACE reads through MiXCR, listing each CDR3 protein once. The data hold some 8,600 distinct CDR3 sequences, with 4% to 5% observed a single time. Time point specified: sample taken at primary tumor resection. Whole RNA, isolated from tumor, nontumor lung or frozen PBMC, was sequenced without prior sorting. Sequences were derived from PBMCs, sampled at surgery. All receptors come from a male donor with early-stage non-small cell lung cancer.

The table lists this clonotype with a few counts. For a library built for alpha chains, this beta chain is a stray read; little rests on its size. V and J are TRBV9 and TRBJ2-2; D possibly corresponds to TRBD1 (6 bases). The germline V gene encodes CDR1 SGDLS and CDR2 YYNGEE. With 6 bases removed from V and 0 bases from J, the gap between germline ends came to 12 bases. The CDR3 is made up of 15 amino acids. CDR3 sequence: CASTQTGANTGELFF. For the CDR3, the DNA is TGTGCCAGCACCCAGACAGGCGCGAACACCGGGGAGCTGTTTTTT. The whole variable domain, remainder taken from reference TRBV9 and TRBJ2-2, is DSGVTQTPKHLITATGQRVTLRCSPRSGDLSVYWYQQSLDQGLQFLIQYYNGEERAKGNILERFSAQQFPDLHSELNLSSLELGDSALYFCASTQTGANTGELFFGEGSRLTVL.

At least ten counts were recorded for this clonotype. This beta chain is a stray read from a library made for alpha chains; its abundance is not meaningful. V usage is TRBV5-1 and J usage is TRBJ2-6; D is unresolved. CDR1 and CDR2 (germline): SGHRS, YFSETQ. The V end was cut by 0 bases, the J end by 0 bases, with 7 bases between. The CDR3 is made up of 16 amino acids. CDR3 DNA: TGCGCCAGCAGCTTGGGTGACATCTCTGGGGCCAACGTCCTGACTTTC. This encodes CASSLGDISGANVLTF.

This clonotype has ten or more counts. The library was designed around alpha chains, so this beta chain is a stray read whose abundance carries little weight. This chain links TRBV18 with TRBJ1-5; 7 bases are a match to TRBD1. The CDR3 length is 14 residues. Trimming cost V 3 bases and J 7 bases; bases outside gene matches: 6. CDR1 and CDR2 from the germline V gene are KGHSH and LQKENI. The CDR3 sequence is CASSPTTGPQPQHF. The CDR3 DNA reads TGTGCCAGCTCACCCACGACAGGGCCCCAGCCCCAGCATTTT.

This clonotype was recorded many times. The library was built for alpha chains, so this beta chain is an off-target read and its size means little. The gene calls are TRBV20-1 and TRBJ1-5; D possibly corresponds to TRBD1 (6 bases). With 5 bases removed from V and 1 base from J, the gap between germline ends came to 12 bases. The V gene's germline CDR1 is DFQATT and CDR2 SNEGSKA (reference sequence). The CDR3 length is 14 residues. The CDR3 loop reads CSAWGGGSNQPQHF. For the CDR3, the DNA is TGCAGTGCTTGGGGGGGCGGAAGCAATCAGCCCCAGCATTTT.

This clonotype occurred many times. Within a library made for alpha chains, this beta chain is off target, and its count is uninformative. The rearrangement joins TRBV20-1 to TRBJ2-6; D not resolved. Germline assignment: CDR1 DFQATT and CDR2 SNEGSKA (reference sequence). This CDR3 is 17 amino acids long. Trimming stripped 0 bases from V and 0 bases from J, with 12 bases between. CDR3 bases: TGCAGTGCTAGAGATCTACCGTCTCGCTCTGGGGCCAACGTCCTGACTTTC. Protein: CSARDLPSRSGANVLTF.

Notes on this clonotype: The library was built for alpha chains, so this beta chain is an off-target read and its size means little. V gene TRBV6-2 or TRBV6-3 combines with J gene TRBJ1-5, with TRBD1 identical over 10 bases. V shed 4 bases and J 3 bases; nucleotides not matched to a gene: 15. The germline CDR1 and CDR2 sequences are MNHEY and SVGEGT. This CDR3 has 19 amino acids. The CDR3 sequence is CASSSDPGQGPIYNQPQHF. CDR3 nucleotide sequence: TGTGCCAGCAGTTCGGATCCGGGACAGGGGCCTATCTACAATCAGCCCCAGCATTTT.

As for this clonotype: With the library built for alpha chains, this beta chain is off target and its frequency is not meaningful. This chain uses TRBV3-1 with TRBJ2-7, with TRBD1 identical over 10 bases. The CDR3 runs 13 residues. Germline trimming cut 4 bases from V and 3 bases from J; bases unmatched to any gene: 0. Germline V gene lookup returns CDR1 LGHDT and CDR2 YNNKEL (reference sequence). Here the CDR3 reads CASSRTGGYEQYV. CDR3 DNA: TGTGCCAGCAGCCGGACAGGGGGCTACGAGCAGTACGTC.

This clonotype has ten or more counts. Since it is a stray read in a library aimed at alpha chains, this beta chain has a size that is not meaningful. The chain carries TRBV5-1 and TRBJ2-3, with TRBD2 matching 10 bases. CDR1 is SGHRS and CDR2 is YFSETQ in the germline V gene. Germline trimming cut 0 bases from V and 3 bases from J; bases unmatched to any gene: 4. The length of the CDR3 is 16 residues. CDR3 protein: CASSLGLAGATDTQYF. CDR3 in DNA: TGCGCCAGCAGCTTGGGTCTAGCGGGGGCGACAGATACGCAGTATTTT.

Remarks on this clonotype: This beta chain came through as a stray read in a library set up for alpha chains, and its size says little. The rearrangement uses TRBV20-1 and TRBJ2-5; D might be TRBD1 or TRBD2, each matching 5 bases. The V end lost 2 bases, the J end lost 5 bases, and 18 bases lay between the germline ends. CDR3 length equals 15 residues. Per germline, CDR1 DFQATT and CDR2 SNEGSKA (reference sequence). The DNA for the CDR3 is TGCAGTGCTAGATCCTTCCGAGGGGTTTCGGAGACCCAGTACTTC. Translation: CSARSFRGVSETQYF.

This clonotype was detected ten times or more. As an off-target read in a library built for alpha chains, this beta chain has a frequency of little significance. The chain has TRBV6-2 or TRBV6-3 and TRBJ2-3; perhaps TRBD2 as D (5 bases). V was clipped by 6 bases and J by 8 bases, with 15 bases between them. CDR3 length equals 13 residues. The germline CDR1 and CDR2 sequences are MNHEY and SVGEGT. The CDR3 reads CASRTGSLGTQYF. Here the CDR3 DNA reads TGTGCCAGCAGAACGGGGTCTCTTGGTACGCAGTATTTT.

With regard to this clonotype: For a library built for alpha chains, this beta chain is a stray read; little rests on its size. The CDR3 spells CATSGNPSAAYNEQFF. The CDR3 DNA is TGTGCCACCAGCGGCAACCCTAGCGCAGCCTACAATGAGCAGTTCTTC. The rearrangement links TRBV15 to TRBJ2-1, with D perhaps matching TRBD2 (6 bases). V was shortened by 5 bases and J by 2 bases, with 16 bases between the two germline ends. CDR1 LNHNV and CDR2 YYDKDF come from the germline V gene (reference sequence). This CDR3 is 16 amino acids long.

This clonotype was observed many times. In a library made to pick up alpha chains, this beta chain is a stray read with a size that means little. CDR3 DNA: TGCGCCAGCACCGGGGACAGAATGGACACTGAAGCTTTCTTT. It yields the protein CASTGDRMDTEAFF. The chain uses TRBV5-1 and TRBJ1-1; 7 nucleotides line up with TRBD1. The CDR3 sequence is 14 residues long. Germline V CDR1 and CDR2: SGHRS, YFSETQ. With V trimmed by 6 bases and J by 3 bases, 8 bases remained unmatched.

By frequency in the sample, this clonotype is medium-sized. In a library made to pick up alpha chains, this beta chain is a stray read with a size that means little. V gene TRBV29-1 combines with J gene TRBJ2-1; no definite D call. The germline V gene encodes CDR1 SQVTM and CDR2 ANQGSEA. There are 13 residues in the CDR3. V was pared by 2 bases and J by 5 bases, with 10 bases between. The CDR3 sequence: CSVETTIDNEQFF. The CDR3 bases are TGCAGCGTTGAAACTACTATAGACAATGAGCAGTTCTTC.

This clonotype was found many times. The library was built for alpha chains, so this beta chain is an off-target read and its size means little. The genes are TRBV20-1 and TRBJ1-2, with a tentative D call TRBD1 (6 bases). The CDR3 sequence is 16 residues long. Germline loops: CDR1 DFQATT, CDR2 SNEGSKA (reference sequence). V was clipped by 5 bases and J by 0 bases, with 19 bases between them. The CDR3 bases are TGCAGTGCTCCCAGGGGCCCCTTAGGTGCTAACTATGGCTACACCTTC. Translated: CSAPRGPLGANYGYTF.

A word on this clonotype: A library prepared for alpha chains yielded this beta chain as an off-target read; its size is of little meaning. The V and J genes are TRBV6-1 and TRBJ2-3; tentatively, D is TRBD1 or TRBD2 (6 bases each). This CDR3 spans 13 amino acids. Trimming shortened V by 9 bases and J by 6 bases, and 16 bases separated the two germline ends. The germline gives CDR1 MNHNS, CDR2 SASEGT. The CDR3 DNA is TGTGCCAGTCATCTACAGGGACTCGATACGCAGTATTTT. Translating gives CASHLQGLDTQYF.

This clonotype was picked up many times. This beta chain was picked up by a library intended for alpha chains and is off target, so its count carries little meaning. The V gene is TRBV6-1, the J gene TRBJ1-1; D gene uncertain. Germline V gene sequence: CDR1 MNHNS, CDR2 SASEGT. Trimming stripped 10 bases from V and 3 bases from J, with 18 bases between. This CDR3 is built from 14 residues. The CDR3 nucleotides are TGTGCCATGAGGAGGTGGCCATCGGACACTGAAGCTTTCTTT. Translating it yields CAMRRWPSDTEAFF.

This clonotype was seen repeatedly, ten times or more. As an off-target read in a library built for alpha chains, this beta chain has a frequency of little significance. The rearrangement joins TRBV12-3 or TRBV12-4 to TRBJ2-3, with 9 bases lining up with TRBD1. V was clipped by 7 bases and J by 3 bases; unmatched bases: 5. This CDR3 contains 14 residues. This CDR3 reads CASTNRGPTDTQYF. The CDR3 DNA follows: TGTGCCAGCACCAACAGGGGGCCGACAGATACGCAGTATTTT.

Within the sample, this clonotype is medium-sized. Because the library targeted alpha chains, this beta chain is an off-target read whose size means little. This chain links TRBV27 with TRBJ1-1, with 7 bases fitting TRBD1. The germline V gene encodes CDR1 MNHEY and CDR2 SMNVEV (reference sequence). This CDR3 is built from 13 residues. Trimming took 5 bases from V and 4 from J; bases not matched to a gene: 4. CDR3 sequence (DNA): TGTGCCAGCAGTAGGGGGCTAGGCACTGAAGCTTTCTTT. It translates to CASSRGLGTEAFF.